The rows below give T cell receptor beta chains drawn from one sample of a study of blood T cell repertoires in COVID-19. The table came from immunoSEQ multiplex PCR; TCRdb's copy has only in-frame clones and leaves some out. The sample shows around 310,000 clones, just under 90% of them seen only once. The sequenced sample consisted of PBMCs or T cells enriched from blood (not recorded which). All receptors come from a woman aged 25 to 45 who had recovered from COVID-19. Each CDR3 is given with its conserved first and last residue. A D gene is named only where the DNA matches it firmly. Expanded clones are given a class, and other clones once, few, many or no size at all.

J,V,size,D,CDR3,DNA
TRBJ2-3,TRBV6-5,.,TRBD1,CASSYEGQGADTQYF,TGTGCCAGCAGTTACGAAGGGCAGGGGGCAGATACGCAGTATTTT
TRBJ2-2,TRBV9,.,TRBD2,CASNVAGGPNTGELFF,TGTGCCAGCAATGTAGCGGGAGGGCCGAACACCGGGGAGCTGTTTTTT
TRBJ2-7,TRBV2,.,.,CASAGGVAGITPSYEQYF,TGTGCCAGCGCAGGGGGAGTGGCGGGAATAACGCCCTCCTACGAGCAGTACTTC
TRBJ2-7,TRBV7-2,once,.,CASSKVGGGTTYEQYF,TGTGCCAGCAGCAAAGTGGGGGGAGGAACTACCTACGAGCAGTACTTC
TRBJ2-1,TRBV6-5,.,.,CASSVGPYNEQFF,TGTGCCAGTAGCGTTGGGCCCTACAATGAGCAGTTCTTC
TRBJ1-2,TRBV9,few,.,CASSESPTDLNYGYTF,TGTGCCAGCAGCGAGAGCCCGACAGATCTTAACTATGGCTACACCTTC
TRBJ1-4,TRBV20-1,.,.,CSASIAASNEKLFF,TGCAGTGCTAGTATCGCCGCGTCTAATGAAAAACTGTTTTTT
TRBJ1-1,TRBV19,.,.,CASSYGTPRTEAFF,TGTGCCAGTAGTTACGGGACTCCACGTACTGAAGCTTTCTTT
TRBJ1-5,TRBV7-2,.,TRBD1,CASSARDRNQPQHF,TGTGCCAGCAGCGCCCGGGACAGAAATCAGCCCCAGCATTTT
TRBJ1-2,TRBV27,.,.,CASSLFGGLGYTF,TGTGCCAGCAGTTTATTCGGGGGGCTGGGCTACACCTTC
TRBJ2-6,TRBV7-3,once,TRBD1,CASSLRARDRGPGSGANVLTF,TGTGCCAGCAGCTTACGGGCCAGGGACAGGGGACCGGGGTCTGGGGCCAACGTCCTGACTTTC
TRBJ2-2,TRBV2,.,.,CASSLDRGTGELFF,TGTGCCAGCAGTCTAGACCGTGGCACCGGGGAGCTGTTTTTT
TRBJ1-1,TRBV4-1,.,.,CASRNGGYTEAFF,TGCGCCAGCCGAAACGGGGGTTACACTGAAGCTTTCTTT
TRBJ1-1,TRBV10-3,.,.,CAISDMGGTEAFF,TGTGCCATCAGTGATATGGGGGGCACTGAAGCTTTCTTT
TRBJ1-4,TRBV29-1,.,.,CSVNRGGDEKLFF,TGCAGCGTTAATAGGGGAGGGGATGAAAAACTGTTTTTT
TRBJ2-3,TRBV5-4,.,.,CASSLGANTDTQYF,TGTGCCAGCAGCTTGGGGGCTAACACAGATACGCAGTATTTT
TRBJ2-1,TRBV10-3,.,TRBD2,CAISEGLAGNNEQFF,TGTGCCATCAGTGAAGGACTAGCGGGGAACAATGAGCAGTTCTTC
TRBJ1-1,TRBV4-3,.,.,CASSQEWRARATEAFF,TGCGCCAGCAGCCAAGAATGGAGGGCGCGAGCCACTGAAGCTTTCTTT
TRBJ1-6,TRBV18,.,.,CASCLQGDSPLHF,TGTGCCAGCTGCCTTCAAGGGGATTCACCCCTCCACTTT
TRBJ2-3,TRBV11-2,.,TRBD1,CASSSRTGVPDTQYF,TGTGCCAGCAGCTCCAGGACAGGGGTGCCAGATACGCAGTATTTT
TRBJ2-7,TRBV9,.,TRBD2,CASSALAGLSYEQYF,TGTGCCAGCAGCGCGCTAGCGGGTCTATCCTACGAGCAGTACTTC
TRBJ2-4,TRBV28,.,.,CASSSPKTIQKRNQYF,TGTGCCAGCAGTTCCCCTAAAACTATCCAGAAAAGGAATCAGTACTTC
TRBJ1-3,TRBV7-2,.,.,CASSLASSGNTIYF,TGTGCCAGCAGCCTAGCGAGCTCTGGAAACACCATATATTTT
TRBJ1-2,TRBV19,.,TRBD1,CASRTYRGLDPYTF,TGTGCCAGTAGAACGTACAGGGGGCTTGATCCTTACACCTTC
TRBJ2-1,TRBV27,.,.,CASSLLARRGIRNEQFF,TGTGCCAGCAGTTTATTAGCCCGGCGGGGAATTCGGAATGAGCAGTTCTTC
TRBJ2-3,TRBV4-1,.,TRBD2,CASSQVGGLAVDTQYF,TGCGCCAGCAGCCAAGTAGGTGGACTAGCTGTTGATACGCAGTATTTT
TRBJ1-6,TRBV7-2,.,TRBD1,CASSRNRGSSYNSPLHF,TGTGCCAGCAGCCGCAACAGGGGTTCGTCCTATAATTCACCCCTCCACTTT
TRBJ2-7,TRBV5-1,.,TRBD1,CASSPRQGLDHEQYF,TGCGCCAGCAGCCCCCGACAGGGATTGGACCACGAGCAGTACTTC
TRBJ1-2,TRBV2,.,.,CASSEEDHGYTF,TGTGCCAGCAGTGAGGAGGACCATGGCTACACCTTC
TRBJ1-1,TRBV6-5,.,TRBD1,CASSSLGTGGTEAFF,TGTGCCAGCAGTTCCCTCGGGACAGGGGGTACTGAAGCTTTCTTT